The 8 T cell receptor beta chains below were found in one sample sequenced in a study of T cell changes during pregnancy in multiple sclerosis. Here immunoSEQ multiplex PCR was the method, and the copy in TCRdb shows in-frame clones only, minus some. The data hold about 75,000 clones, with more than 70% observed a single time. This specimen consisted of peripheral blood, obtained in the first trimester of pregnancy. Every receptor here comes from a female donor in good health, enrolled as a control in a pregnancy study.

The rearrangement joins TRBV5-1 to TRBJ2-7; 12 bases align to TRBD2. CDR3 length: 17 residues. CDR1 SGHRS and CDR2 YFSETQ come from the germline V gene. Germline trimming cut 4 bases from V and 6 bases from J; bases unmatched to any gene: 14. The CDR3 reads CASSPGRLAGASIEQYF. CDR3 sequence (DNA): TGCGCCAGCAGCCCAGGCAGACTAGCGGGAGCTTCCATCGAGCAGTACTTC.

The chain is built from TRBV5-6 and TRBJ2-1; unclear D gene. Trimming removed 6 bases from V and 11 bases from J, with 12 bases in between. Germline CDR1 SGHDT, CDR2 YYEEEE. The CDR3 has 11 residues. In nucleotides, the CDR3 is TGTGCCAGCACCCTCGAGAGTAAGCAGTTCTTC. This sequence encodes CASTLESKQFF.

Written as DNA, the CDR3 is TGTGCCAGCAGTAACCTCGGGACAGCCTACGAGCAGTACTTC. Its translation is CASSNLGTAYEQYF. V usage is TRBV25-1 and J usage is TRBJ2-7; 7 nucleotides line up with TRBD1. Germline V CDR1 and CDR2: MGHDK, SYGVNS. V was clipped by 5 bases and J by 2 bases; unmatched bases: 6. The CDR3 totals 14 residues.

CDR3 in amino acids: CASSPRTSGRSSDTQYF. CDR3 nucleotide sequence: TGTGCCAGTAGTCCTAGGACTAGCGGGAGGTCATCAGATACGCAGTATTTT. The chain is built from TRBV19 and TRBJ2-3, with TRBD2 identical over 14 bases. The CDR3 sequence is 17 residues long. Trimming removed 5 bases from V and 4 bases from J; junction bases left unmatched: 8. Germline V gives CDR1 LNHDA, CDR2 SQIVND (reference sequence).

This clone has just one count. The chain couples TRBV6-6 to TRBJ1-4, with D hard to call. The V gene lost 2 bases and the J gene lost 8 bases, with 12 bases spanning the gap. The CDR3 loop spans 14 amino acids. CDR1 MNHNY and CDR2 SVGAGI come from the germline V gene (reference sequence). CDR3 region: CASSYNGLREKLFF. DNA for the CDR3: TGTGCCAGCAGTTACAACGGACTTCGAGAAAAACTGTTTTTT.

V is TRBV5-1 and J is TRBJ1-4, with TRBD1 identical over 7 bases. The trim removed 4 bases at V and 5 bases at J, leaving 5 bases unmatched. The CDR3 has 14 amino acids. Germline V gene lookup returns CDR1 SGHRS and CDR2 YFSETQ. The CDR3 reads CASSGGQPNEKLFF. In DNA form, the CDR3 reads TGCGCCAGCAGCGGGGGACAGCCAAATGAAAAACTGTTTTTT.

The chain employs TRBV11-2 and TRBJ2-3; 9 bases match TRBD2. There are 17 residues in the CDR3. Germline loops: CDR1 SGHAT, CDR2 FQNNGV. Germline trimming cut 1 base from V and 1 base from J; bases unmatched to any gene: 6. The CDR3 sequence: CASSLGGRGGGTDTQYF. DNA of the CDR3: TGTGCCAGCAGCTTAGGTGGGCGGGGGGGCGGCACAGATACGCAGTATTTT.

The chain recombines TRBV2 with TRBJ2-3; 8 bases align to TRBD2. The ends lost 1 base at V and 0 bases at J; junction bases unmatched: 0. CDR3 length: 15 amino acids. Germline CDR1 is SNHLY and CDR2 is FYNNEI. The DNA for the CDR3 is TGTGCCAGCAGTGAAGGGACTAGCAGCACAGATACGCAGTATTTT. Amino acid sequence: CASSEGTSSTDTQYF.